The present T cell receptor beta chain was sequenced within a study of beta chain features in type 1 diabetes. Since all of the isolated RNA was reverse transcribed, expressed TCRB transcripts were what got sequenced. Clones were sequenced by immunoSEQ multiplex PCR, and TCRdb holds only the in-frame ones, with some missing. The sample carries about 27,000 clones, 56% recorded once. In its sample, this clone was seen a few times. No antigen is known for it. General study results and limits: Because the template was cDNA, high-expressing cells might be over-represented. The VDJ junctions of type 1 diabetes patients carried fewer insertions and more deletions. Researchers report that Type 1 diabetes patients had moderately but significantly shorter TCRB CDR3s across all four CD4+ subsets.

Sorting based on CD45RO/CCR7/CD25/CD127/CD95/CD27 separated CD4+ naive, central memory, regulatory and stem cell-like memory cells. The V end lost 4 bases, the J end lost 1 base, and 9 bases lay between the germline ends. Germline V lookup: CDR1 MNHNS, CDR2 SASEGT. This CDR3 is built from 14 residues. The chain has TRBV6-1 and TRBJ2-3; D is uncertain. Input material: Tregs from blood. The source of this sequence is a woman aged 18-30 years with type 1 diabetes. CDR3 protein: CASSGGDGTDTQYF. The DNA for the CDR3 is TGTGCCAGCAGTGGCGGCGACGGCACAGATACGCAGTATTTT.